These 16 T cell receptor beta chains came from one sample sequenced in a study of blood T cells in healthy people across ages (dated by TCRdb to the mid-2010s). The library was made by 5' RACE. The listed sequencing device is Illumina HiSeq 2500. A second PCR of about 7 to 12 cycles was run with a J-beta primer mix and a sample-barcoded 5' primer. TCRdb ran its own pipeline on the public reads, namely fastp trimming at Q25 and MiXCR clone calling, and kept in-frame beta chains. All rows with the same CDR3 protein become a single entry with the most common DNA and genes. The sample table contains some 1.4 million distinct CDR3 sequences; only one count was recorded for roughly 40% of them. The ten top clones hold 7.9% of the sample. Sequencing used blood. These receptor sequences come from a woman younger than 35 in good health.

The J gene is TRBJ1-1, the V gene TRBV12-3 or TRBV12-4; TRBD1 is a possible D gene (6 bases). This CDR3 has 15 amino acids. V was clipped by 6 bases and J by 10 bases, with 24 bases between them. The CDR3: CASRSGATASGGAFF. CDR3 DNA sequence: TGTGCCAGCAGATCGGGGGCTACGGCTTCCGGAGGAGCTTTCTTT.

The J gene is TRBJ1-1, the V gene TRBV6-5; D remains ambiguous. Germline V gene lookup returns CDR1 MNHEY and CDR2 SVGAGI. This CDR3 has 13 residues. V was shortened by 4 bases and J by 0 bases, with 6 bases between the two germline ends. The CDR3 is CASSWKMNTEAFF. The CDR3 DNA follows: TGTGCCAGCAGTTGGAAGATGAACACTGAAGCTTTCTTT.

At least ten counts were recorded for this clonotype. The gene calls are TRBV7-9 and TRBJ2-3, with TRBD2 identical over 11 bases. Unmatched junction bases numbered 15, after V lost 5 bases and J lost 2 bases. Germline V gene sequence: CDR1 SEHNR, CDR2 FQNEAQ (reference sequence). This CDR3 spans 19 amino acids. The CDR3, as DNA: TGTGCCAGCAGCCCCCTCCTCCTAGCGGGAGGACCTAACACAGATACGCAGTATTTT. Its protein is CASSPLLLAGGPNTDTQYF.

This clonotype was observed at least ten times. The V gene is TRBV10-3, the J gene TRBJ2-7, with TRBD2 as a possible D gene (5 bases). Trimming cost V 6 bases and J 3 bases, with 15 bases left between them. Germline CDR1 ENHRY, CDR2 SYGVKD. The CDR3 is made up of 14 amino acids. DNA for the CDR3: TGTGCCATCAGGGACTCACACCAGGTCTACGAGCAGTACTTC. As protein: CAIRDSHQVYEQYF.

As to this clonotype: A much larger clone lies one base from this, so it may be a read error. The chain has TRBV20-1 and TRBJ2-1, with D unclear. V was trimmed by 6 bases and J by 10 bases, leaving 13 bases between them. The CDR3 totals 11 residues. Germline CDR1 is DFQATT and CDR2 is SNEGSKA (reference sequence). CDR3 in amino acids: CSARPYYEQFF. CDR3 sequence (DNA): TGCAGTGCGCGACCTTACTACGAGCAGTTCTTC.

The CDR3 loop is CASSQVAGEYNEQFF. DNA for the CDR3: TGTGCCAGCAGTCAGGTAGCGGGGGAATACAATGAGCAGTTCTTC. J is TRBJ2-1 and V is TRBV2; TRBD2 matches 9 bases. Germline trimming cut 5 bases from V and 4 bases from J; bases unmatched to any gene: 6. Germline-derived CDR1 and CDR2 are SNHLY and FYNNEI. This CDR3 spans 15 amino acids.

This clonotype was seen only a few times. This chain connects TRBV3-1 to TRBJ2-5; the D is unclear. The CDR3 runs 16 residues. V dropped 1 base and J dropped 2 bases, with 14 bases sitting between them. Germline lookup yields CDR1 LGHDT and CDR2 YNNKEL (reference sequence). The CDR3 nucleotides read TGTGCCAGCAGCCAAGGGATTCGGACCGATCAAGAGACCCAGTACTTC. Its protein product is CASSQGIRTDQETQYF.

The chain has TRBV20-1 and TRBJ2-5; 8 bases line up with TRBD2. Germline V gene lookup returns CDR1 DFQATT and CDR2 SNEGSKA (reference sequence). The CDR3 runs 14 residues. V lost 1 base, J lost 11 bases, and 12 bases stayed unmatched. DNA for the CDR3: TGCAGTGCTAGAGCCGGGACTAGTGCTGGTGAGCAGTACTTC. It specifies CSARAGTSAGEQYF.

The V and J genes are TRBV4-1 and TRBJ2-1; D might be TRBD2 (5 bases). The ends were cut back, 3 bases at V and 10 bases at J, with 16 bases in the middle. This CDR3 has 14 residues. Looked up from germline, CDR1 is MGHRA and CDR2 is YSYEKL. CDR3 protein: CASSHPVGLPEQFF. The CDR3 bases are TGCGCCAGCAGCCACCCTGTTGGACTGCCCGAGCAGTTCTTC.

V and J are TRBV7-2 and TRBJ1-6; possibly TRBD1 for D (6 bases). Looked up from germline, CDR1 is SGHTA and CDR2 is FQGNSA. The CDR3 loop spans 13 amino acids. The V end lost 5 bases, the J end lost 6 bases, and 8 bases lay between the germline ends. The CDR3 DNA reads TGTGCCAGCAGCCGGGACACTAATTCACCCCTCCACTTT. It specifies CASSRDTNSPLHF.

This clonotype was observed a single time. The chain employs TRBV6-6 and TRBJ1-5, with TRBD1 identical over 8 bases. CDR3 length: 16 residues. V trimming: 6 bases; J trimming: 4 bases; junction bases outside the gene matches: 11. The germline gives CDR1 MNHNY, CDR2 SVGAGI (reference sequence). Here the CDR3 DNA reads TGTGCCAGCAGCCTAGAAACAGGGGGGGAAAATCAGCCCCAGCATTTT. Encoded protein: CASSLETGGENQPQHF.

The rearrangement uses TRBV3-1 and TRBJ2-1; 10 positions match TRBD2. The better agreement between TRBJ2-7 and the DNA end casts doubt on the J call. The CDR3 runs to 16 residues. The germline CDR1 and CDR2 sequences are LGHDT and YNNKEL (reference sequence). CDR3 coding DNA: TGTGCCAGCAGAGGAGCCGGGACTAGCGTGGTGGGTGAGCAGTACTTC. Protein product: CASRGAGTSVVGEQYF.

This clonotype was counted between two and nine times. The chain has TRBV3-1 and TRBJ1-2; 9 bases are shared with TRBD1. CDR1 LGHDT and CDR2 YNNKEL come from the germline V gene (reference sequence). Trimming removed 8 bases from V and 0 bases from J; junction bases left unmatched: 4. The CDR3 length is 14 residues. For the CDR3, the DNA is TGTGCCAGCGGGGACAGGGAAGCTAACTATGGCTACACCTTC. Its protein is CASGDREANYGYTF.

This chain uses TRBV20-1 with TRBJ1-5, with a possible D match to TRBD1 (5 bases). The germline gives CDR1 DFQATT, CDR2 SNEGSKA (reference sequence). V lost 3 bases and J lost 6, with 21 bases in between. The CDR3 has 16 amino acids. CDR3 loop: CSASGPGTGVGQPQHF. In DNA form, the CDR3 reads TGCAGTGCTAGTGGTCCCGGGACGGGGGTAGGTCAGCCCCAGCATTTT.

This sequence joins TRBV5-1 and TRBJ2-1; 7 bases agree with TRBD2. The CDR3 covers 16 residues. Per germline, CDR1 SGHRS and CDR2 YFSETQ. J lost 5 bases, V lost 4 bases, and 12 bases had no gene match. The CDR3 DNA sequence: TGCGCCAGCAGCAACCGTGGCCGGACTAGTAACAATGAGCAGTTCTTC. Its protein product is CASSNRGRTSNNEQFF. The full variable domain, its missing parts supplied by reference TRBV5-1 and TRBJ2-1, is KAGVTQTPRYLIKTRGQQVTLSCSPISGHRSVSWYQQTPGQGLQFLFEYFSETQRNKGNFPGRFSGRQFSNSRSEMNVSTLELGDSALYLCASSNRGRTSNNEQFFGPGTRLTVL.

This clonotype was counted only a few times. The chain links TRBV15 to TRBJ2-5; no clear D. Germline CDR1 LNHNV, CDR2 YYDKDF (reference sequence). The CDR3 extends over 16 amino acids. Trimming cost V 9 bases and J 3 bases, with 23 bases left between them. The CDR3 spells CATTNFREVRKETQYF. DNA for the CDR3: TGTGCCACTACCAATTTTCGAGAAGTTAGAAAAGAGACCCAGTACTTC. Full variable domain (outside the CDR3, taken from reference TRBV15 and TRBJ2-5): DAMVIQNPRYQVTQFGKPVTLSCSQTLNHNVMYWYQQKSSQAPKLLFHYYDKDFNNEADTPDNFQSRRPNTSFCFLDIRSPGLGDTAMYLCATTNFREVRKETQYFGPGTRLLVL.